This is a list of T cell receptor beta chains from one sample in a study of blood T cell repertoires in COVID-19. Sequencing used immunoSEQ multiplex PCR; TCRdb keeps in-frame clones, though not all of them. The sample lists over 200,000 clones, 90% seen once, with 2% to 3% in the top ten. Sequencing used peripheral blood. The receptors come from a man in his thirties or forties with COVID-19, enrolled during active disease. CDR3s include the opening cysteine and the closing phenylalanine or tryptophan. Each record gives: V gene, D gene, J gene, clone size, CDR3 DNA, CDR3 protein. The D gene is left open where the match is weak. Some rows mark clone size as missing; the rest say once, few, many or name a class of expanded clone.

>TRBV11-2|TRBD1|TRBJ1-2|.
TGTGCCAGCAGCTTAGGCTCTGGACAGGGGCTGTATGGCTACACCTTC
CASSLGSGQGLYGYTF
>TRBV24-1|TRBD1|TRBJ1-3|.
TGTGCCACCAGTGATGGGACAGCTGGAAACACCATATATTTT
CATSDGTAGNTIYF
>TRBV12-3/TRBV12-4|TRBD1|TRBJ1-6|.
TGTGCCAGCGGGGACAGGGGAAATTCACCCCTCCACTTT
CASGDRGNSPLHF
>TRBV19|TRBD1|TRBJ1-2|.
TGTGCCAGTAGCTTCTGGACAGGGTATGATGGCTACACCTTC
CASSFWTGYDGYTF
>TRBV2|TRBD1|TRBJ2-2|.
TGTGCCAGCAGGGCGGGACAGGGATTGGCCGGGACCGGGGAGCTGTTTTTT
CASRAGQGLAGTGELFF
>TRBV6-5|.|TRBJ2-7|.
TGTGCCAGCACCAGCGGACGATACTACGAGCAGTACTTC
CASTSGRYYEQYF
>TRBV5-1|.|TRBJ1-1|once
TGCGCCAGCAGCTTACGGACAGTGCCTATGAACACTGAAGCTTTCTTT
CASSLRTVPMNTEAFF
>TRBV6-5|.|TRBJ1-1|.
TGTGCCAGCAGATCACATCAGGGTGACACTGAAGCTTTCTTT
CASRSHQGDTEAFF
>TRBV15|TRBD1|TRBJ1-4|.
TGTGCCACCAGCAGAGCAGGGGGTAGGGGGATTCGCGAAAAACTGTTTTTT
CATSRAGGRGIREKLFF
>TRBV6-6|.|TRBJ1-5|.
TGTGCCAGCAGCCCCGGTCATACGGGCAATCAGCCCCAGCATTTT
CASSPGHTGNQPQHF
>TRBV19|TRBD2|TRBJ2-7|.
TGTGCCAGTAGCGGGCTAGCGGGAGGGTACGAGCAGTACTTC
CASSGLAGGYEQYF
>TRBV25-1|TRBD1|TRBJ2-7|.
TGTGCCAGCAGTGAGGGACAGGGGTACTACGAGCAGTACTTC
CASSEGQGYYEQYF
>TRBV28|.|TRBJ1-3|.
TGTGCCAGCAGTTTATATCAGGGCACCATATATTTT
CASSLYQGTIYF
>TRBV19|TRBD1|TRBJ1-1|.
TGTGCCAGTAGTGCGGACAGGGAAGGGTTCGCTGAAGCTTTCTTT
CASSADREGFAEAFF
>TRBV6-5|TRBD1|TRBJ2-7|.
TGTGCCAGCAGCAGACAGGGGCAGTACGAGCAGTACTTC
CASSRQGQYEQYF
>TRBV5-1|TRBD1|TRBJ2-3|.
TGCGCCAGCAGCCAGACAGGGTCAGGAGATACGCAGTATTTT
CASSQTGSGDTQYF
>TRBV6-5|.|TRBJ1-5|.
TGTGCCAGCAGTCGAACAGGGAACGGCAATCAGCCCCAGCATTTT
CASSRTGNGNQPQHF
>TRBV2|.|TRBJ2-6|.
TGTGCCAGCAGTGAAGAAACAGTCGCCAACGTCCTGACTTTC
CASSEETVANVLTF
>TRBV12-3/TRBV12-4|TRBD2|TRBJ2-1|.
TGTGCCAGCAGCCTAGCGGGAGGCGGTGAGCAGTTCTTC
CASSLAGGGEQFF
>TRBV29-1|TRBD1|TRBJ2-7|.
TGCAGCGGGACACAGGGGTCCGAGCAGTACTTC
CSGTQGSEQYF
>TRBV6-6|TRBD1|TRBJ1-3|.
TGTGCCAGCAGTTGGACAGGGGGTAGTTTGAAAAACACCATATATTTT
CASSWTGGSLKNTIYF
>TRBV6-6|TRBD1|TRBJ1-5|.
TGTGCCAGCAGCTTGACAGGGAATCAGCCCCAGCATTTT
CASSLTGNQPQHF
>TRBV7-8|.|TRBJ2-2|.
TGTGCCAGCATCAGCGGTTACGCGGGCGGGGAGCTGTTTTTT
CASISGYAGGELFF
>TRBV3-1/TRBV3-2|.|TRBJ2-7|.
TGTGCCAGCAGCCATATCCCCGGCTCCTACGAGCAGTACTTC
CASSHIPGSYEQYF
>TRBV6-1|.|TRBJ2-7|few
TGTGCCAGCAGTGGGACAGCCTACGAGCAGTACTTC
CASSGTAYEQYF
>TRBV19|.|TRBJ1-2|.
TGTGCCAGTAGCAGACAGGTTCGCTATGGCTACACCTTC
CASSRQVRYGYTF
>TRBV5-1|TRBD1|TRBJ2-1|.
TGCGCCAGCAGCTCCAACCGGGACAGGGGATACAATGAGCAGTTCTTC
CASSSNRDRGYNEQFF
>TRBV2|TRBD1|TRBJ1-1|.
TGTGCCACCAAGGACAGGGGGCTGAACACTGAAGCTTTCTTT
CATKDRGLNTEAFF
>TRBV2|.|TRBJ1-1|.
TGTGCCAGCAGATCTGGGAGGCTTGAAGCTTTCTTT
CASRSGRLEAFF
>TRBV6-4|.|TRBJ1-2|.
TGTGCCAGCAGCGAACAGGGAAACTCCTATGGCTACACCTTC
CASSEQGNSYGYTF
>TRBV10-1|TRBD2|TRBJ2-7|.
TGCGCCAGCAGTGAGCCCGGGACTAGCGGGGGTACCTACGAGCAGTACTTC
CASSEPGTSGGTYEQYF
>TRBV18|.|TRBJ1-2|.
TGTGCCAGCTCATTCGACGGAGCCTATGGCTACACCTTC
CASSFDGAYGYTF
>TRBV23-1|TRBD1|TRBJ1-5|.
TGCGCCAGCACCCCCCCAGGGGGAGGCTATAGCAATCAGCCCCAGCATTTT
CASTPPGGGYSNQPQHF
>TRBV28|TRBD1|TRBJ1-6|.
TGTGCCAGCAGGCTCCCCTCAGGGGGTGCTTCACCCCTCCACTTT
CASRLPSGGASPLHF
>TRBV29-1|.|TRBJ1-1|.
TGCAGCGTTGATGGGGCCATGAACACTGAAGCTTTCTTT
CSVDGAMNTEAFF
>TRBV19|.|TRBJ1-1|once
TGTGCCAGTAATTTCGTGAACACTGAAGCTTTCTTT
CASNFVNTEAFF
>TRBV11-1|TRBD1|TRBJ2-1|.
TGTGCCAGCAGCACAGGGGGCTCTCTCTCCTACAATGAGCAGTTCTTC
CASSTGGSLSYNEQFF
>TRBV4-1|TRBD1|TRBJ2-7|.
TGCGCCAGCAGCCTCGGGACAGGCTACGAGCAGTACTTC
CASSLGTGYEQYF
>TRBV7-8|TRBD2|TRBJ2-1|.
TGTGCCAGCAGCTTAGAGGCGTGGAGGGGACTAGCGGTCTACAATGAGCAGTTCTTC
CASSLEAWRGLAVYNEQFF
>TRBV5-1|TRBD2|TRBJ2-1|.
TGCGCCAGCAGCCCCGGCAGCGGGGGGGCCTACAATGAGCAGTTCTTC
CASSPGSGGAYNEQFF
>TRBV7-8|.|TRBJ1-6|.
TGTGCCAGCAGCTTGGTTGGGGCGGGAAATAATTCACCCCTCCACTTT
CASSLVGAGNNSPLHF
>TRBV9|.|TRBJ1-5|.
TGTGCCAGCAGCCTGGGACACTTCAATCAGCCCCAGCATTTT
CASSLGHFNQPQHF
>TRBV5-1|.|TRBJ1-5|.
TGCGCCAGCAGCTCGGCAGGGGGCAATCAGCCCCAGCATTTT
CASSSAGGNQPQHF
>TRBV7-8|TRBD1|TRBJ2-7|.
TGTGCCAGCAGCCAGGAGACAGGGGTTGGCTACGAGCAGTACTTC
CASSQETGVGYEQYF
>TRBV12-3/TRBV12-4|.|TRBJ1-2|.
TGTGCCAGCTCGCTACAGGACAACCGGAGCTACACCTTC
CASSLQDNRSYTF
>TRBV7-9|TRBD1|TRBJ2-7|once
TGTGCCAGCAGCCGTCCCGGACAGGGGGCGTACGAGCAGTACTTC
CASSRPGQGAYEQYF
>TRBV7-8|.|TRBJ1-4|.
TGTGCCAGCCTAGGCGGATTTAATGAAAAACTGTTTTTT
CASLGGFNEKLFF
>TRBV29-1|TRBD1|TRBJ1-2|.
TGCAGCGTCTCGGGACAGGCAGCTAACTATGGCTACACCTTC
CSVSGQAANYGYTF
>TRBV5-4|TRBD1|TRBJ1-1|.
TGTGCCAGCAGCCCTCGGACAGGTCTGAACACTGAAGCTTTCTTT
CASSPRTGLNTEAFF
>TRBV7-9|.|TRBJ2-2|.
TGTGCCAGCAGCACTATAGGCGCCGGGGAGCTGTTTTTT
CASSTIGAGELFF
>TRBV11-2|.|TRBJ2-7|.
TGTGCCAGCAGCCCAGACTCGAGACAGCCTACCTACGAGCAGTACTTC
CASSPDSRQPTYEQYF
>TRBV5-1|.|TRBJ1-5|.
TGCGCCAGCAGCGCAGGAACCAATCAGCCCCAGCATTTT
CASSAGTNQPQHF
>TRBV3-1/TRBV3-2|TRBD1|TRBJ2-2|.
TGTGCCAGCAGCCAAGGGACAGGGAACACCGGGGAGCTGTTTTTT
CASSQGTGNTGELFF
>TRBV2|.|TRBJ1-1|.
TGTGCCAGCAGTCGTCAGGGGCTGAACACTGAAGCTTTCTTT
CASSRQGLNTEAFF
>TRBV3-1/TRBV3-2|TRBD1|TRBJ1-1|.
TGTGCCAGCAGCCCCGGGACAGGGAAGGGGGGCACTGAAGCTTTCTTT
CASSPGTGKGGTEAFF
>TRBV11-1|TRBD1|TRBJ2-2|.
TGTGCCAGCAGCTTAGACAGGGGCGGAACCGGGGAGCTGTTTTTT
CASSLDRGGTGELFF
>TRBV9|TRBD2|TRBJ2-7|.
TGTGCCAGCAGCGTATCGGAACTAGCGGGAGTAAACGAGCAGTACTTC
CASSVSELAGVNEQYF
>TRBV4-3|TRBD1|TRBJ1-2|.
TGCGCCAGCAGCCAAGAAAGTCGGCCCGGGACAGTTCTCTATGGCTACACCTTC
CASSQESRPGTVLYGYTF
>TRBV11-1|.|TRBJ1-2|once
TGTGCCAGCAGCTTAGCTGGACAGTTGGGCTACACCTTC
CASSLAGQLGYTF